A selection of T cell receptor beta chains follows, all from one sample in a study of preoperative IRX-2 immunotherapy in early breast cancer. TCRdb's table, derived via immunoSEQ multiplex PCR, lists solely in-frame clones and lacks some. The sample shows some 7,200 clones, 75% to 85% of them seen only once. Sequencing used tumor tissue, obtained after IRX-2 immunotherapy. Every receptor here comes from a human donor with breast cancer. The CDR3 runs from the conserved cysteine through the conserved F or W. The order of the fields is V gene, D gene, J gene, clone size, CDR3 protein, CDR3 DNA. A D gene is named only where the DNA matches it firmly. Not all rows give a size; the values are once, few, many and, for expanded clones, a class.

v_call: TRBV12-5; d_call: TRBD2; j_call: TRBJ2-1; clone_size: .; cdr3_aa: CASGLAGAREQFF; cdr3_nt: TGTGCTAGTGGTTTAGCGGGGGCGAGGGAGCAGTTCTTC
v_call: TRBV7-4; d_call: TRBD1; j_call: TRBJ1-4; clone_size: .; cdr3_aa: CASRLQGASNEKLFF; cdr3_nt: TGTGCCAGCAGGCTACAGGGGGCGTCTAATGAAAAACTGTTTTTT
v_call: TRBV28; d_call: .; j_call: TRBJ1-3; clone_size: .; cdr3_aa: CASSFRGTRSNTIYF; cdr3_nt: TGTGCCAGCAGTTTTCGGGGGACGAGATCAAACACCATATATTTT
v_call: TRBV19; d_call: .; j_call: TRBJ2-7; clone_size: medium-sized; cdr3_aa: CASSITATNYEQYF; cdr3_nt: TGTGCCAGTAGTATTACAGCCACAAACTACGAGCAGTACTTC
v_call: TRBV11-3; d_call: .; j_call: TRBJ2-3; clone_size: few; cdr3_aa: CASRGVLSTDTQYF; cdr3_nt: TGTGCCAGCAGGGGGGTCCTTAGCACAGATACGCAGTATTTT
v_call: TRBV29-1; d_call: .; j_call: TRBJ2-2; clone_size: .; cdr3_aa: CSARGYTGELFF; cdr3_nt: TGCAGCGCCAGGGGATACACCGGGGAGCTGTTTTTT
v_call: TRBV19; d_call: .; j_call: TRBJ1-1; clone_size: few; cdr3_aa: CASSLDRPEAFF; cdr3_nt: TGTGCCAGTAGTCTTGACAGGCCTGAAGCTTTCTTT
v_call: TRBV19; d_call: TRBD2; j_call: TRBJ2-5; clone_size: once; cdr3_aa: CASSPRSSGQETQYF; cdr3_nt: TGTGCCAGTAGTCCCCGTTCTAGCGGGCAAGAGACCCAGTACTTC
v_call: TRBV5-1; d_call: TRBD1; j_call: TRBJ1-6; clone_size: .; cdr3_aa: CASSPDRGNSPLHF; cdr3_nt: TGCGCCAGCAGTCCCGACAGGGGTAATTCACCCCTCCACTTT
v_call: TRBV19; d_call: .; j_call: TRBJ1-5; clone_size: .; cdr3_aa: CASNVPGHNGQPQHF; cdr3_nt: TGTGCCAGTAACGTACCGGGACATAACGGTCAGCCCCAGCATTTT
v_call: TRBV14; d_call: .; j_call: TRBJ2-1; clone_size: .; cdr3_aa: CASSQDPGGSYNEQFF; cdr3_nt: TGTGCCAGCAGCCAAGATCCCGGGGGCTCCTACAATGAGCAGTTCTTC
v_call: TRBV12-5; d_call: .; j_call: TRBJ1-1; clone_size: .; cdr3_aa: CASGTDSEAFF; cdr3_nt: TGTGCCAGCGGAACGGACTCTGAAGCTTTCTTT
v_call: TRBV14; d_call: TRBD2; j_call: TRBJ2-3; clone_size: few; cdr3_aa: CASSQEGLGRDTQYF; cdr3_nt: TGTGCCAGCAGCCAAGAGGGACTAGGACGAGATACGCAGTATTTT
v_call: TRBV7-1; d_call: .; j_call: TRBJ2-2; clone_size: .; cdr3_aa: CASSFGYTGELFF; cdr3_nt: TGTGCCAGCAGCTTCGGCTACACCGGGGAGCTGTTTTTT
v_call: TRBV29-1; d_call: TRBD2; j_call: TRBJ2-3; clone_size: .; cdr3_aa: CSVLAGDTDTQYF; cdr3_nt: TGCAGCGTGCTAGCGGGGGACACAGATACGCAGTATTTT
v_call: TRBV23-1; d_call: .; j_call: TRBJ2-2; clone_size: once; cdr3_aa: CASTRLGTGELFF; cdr3_nt: TGCGCCAGCACCAGATTGGGCACCGGGGAGCTGTTTTTT
v_call: TRBV15; d_call: .; j_call: TRBJ2-5; clone_size: .; cdr3_aa: CATSRFGQWDWGVETQYF; cdr3_nt: TGTGCCACCAGCAGATTTGGCCAATGGGATTGGGGGGTGGAGACCCAGTACTTC
v_call: TRBV19; d_call: .; j_call: TRBJ2-7; clone_size: .; cdr3_aa: CASSIGSSYEQYF; cdr3_nt: TGTGCCAGTAGTATCGGGAGTTCCTACGAGCAGTACTTC
v_call: TRBV14; d_call: .; j_call: TRBJ1-1; clone_size: .; cdr3_aa: CASSLGAGTEAFF; cdr3_nt: TGTGCCAGCAGCCTAGGAGCAGGCACTGAAGCTTTCTTT
v_call: TRBV19; d_call: TRBD1; j_call: TRBJ1-5; clone_size: few; cdr3_aa: CASTRTGSFGNQPQHF; cdr3_nt: TGTGCCAGTACCCGGACAGGGAGTTTCGGCAATCAGCCCCAGCATTTT
v_call: TRBV6-8; d_call: .; j_call: TRBJ1-5; clone_size: .; cdr3_aa: CASSYSINVGPQHF; cdr3_nt: TGTGCCAGCAGTTACTCTATCAATGTAGGCCCCCAGCATTTT
v_call: TRBV18; d_call: TRBD1; j_call: TRBJ1-5; clone_size: .; cdr3_aa: CASSPGQVNQPQHF; cdr3_nt: TGTGCCAGCTCACCAGGACAGGTTAATCAGCCCCAGCATTTT
v_call: TRBV19; d_call: TRBD1; j_call: TRBJ1-2; clone_size: .; cdr3_aa: CASSIGDREDYGYTF; cdr3_nt: TGTGCCAGTAGTATTGGGGACAGGGAAGACTATGGCTACACCTTC
v_call: TRBV7-8; d_call: .; j_call: TRBJ2-2; clone_size: .; cdr3_aa: CASSKTARTGELFF; cdr3_nt: TGTGCCAGCAGTAAGACGGCACGAACCGGGGAGCTGTTTTTT
v_call: TRBV28; d_call: .; j_call: TRBJ2-7; clone_size: .; cdr3_aa: CASSPPGGQSNYEQYF; cdr3_nt: TGTGCCAGCAGCCCCCCGGGGGGCCAGTCCAACTACGAGCAGTACTTC
v_call: TRBV30; d_call: .; j_call: TRBJ1-2; clone_size: .; cdr3_aa: CACRPIDNYGYTF; cdr3_nt: TGTGCCTGCCGCCCCATCGATAACTATGGCTACACCTTC
v_call: TRBV28; d_call: TRBD1; j_call: TRBJ2-7; clone_size: .; cdr3_aa: CASSLLGTGSYEQYF; cdr3_nt: TGTGCCAGCAGTTTACTTGGGACAGGAAGTTACGAGCAGTACTTC
v_call: TRBV6-8; d_call: .; j_call: TRBJ1-2; clone_size: .; cdr3_aa: CASSYQGNYGYTF; cdr3_nt: TGTGCCAGCAGTTACCAAGGGAACTATGGCTACACCTTC
v_call: TRBV7-4; d_call: TRBD1; j_call: TRBJ1-6; clone_size: .; cdr3_aa: CASSSSGQGNSPLHF; cdr3_nt: TGTGCCAGTAGCTCGTCGGGACAGGGGAATTCACCCCTCCACTTT
v_call: TRBV11-3; d_call: TRBD1; j_call: TRBJ1-2; clone_size: few; cdr3_aa: CASSLGQDRYGYTF; cdr3_nt: TGTGCCAGCAGCTTGGGACAGGACCGATATGGCTACACCTTC
v_call: TRBV11-3; d_call: TRBD1; j_call: TRBJ2-7; clone_size: few; cdr3_aa: CASSLDSGGRYEQYF; cdr3_nt: TGTGCCAGCAGCTTAGACTCAGGGGGCCGATACGAGCAGTACTTC
v_call: TRBV28; d_call: TRBD1; j_call: TRBJ1-2; clone_size: once; cdr3_aa: CASSSTGVYGYTF; cdr3_nt: TGTGCCAGCAGTTCGACAGGGGTCTATGGCTACACCTTC
v_call: TRBV11-3; d_call: .; j_call: TRBJ2-5; clone_size: large; cdr3_aa: CASSLAGTWDETQYF; cdr3_nt: TGTGCCAGCAGCTTGGCCGGGACCTGGGACGAGACCCAGTACTTC
v_call: TRBV6-8; d_call: .; j_call: TRBJ2-7; clone_size: .; cdr3_aa: CASTDPDRSYEQYF; cdr3_nt: TGTGCCAGCACTGACCCCGACAGGTCCTACGAGCAGTACTTC
v_call: TRBV10-3; d_call: .; j_call: TRBJ1-1; clone_size: .; cdr3_aa: CAISEWGTHTEAFF; cdr3_nt: TGTGCCATCAGTGAGTGGGGAACCCACACTGAAGCTTTCTTT
v_call: TRBV18; d_call: TRBD1; j_call: TRBJ1-5; clone_size: .; cdr3_aa: CASSPSDRGVWSNQPQHF; cdr3_nt: TGTGCCAGCTCACCCTCGGACAGGGGGGTATGGAGCAATCAGCCCCAGCATTTT
v_call: TRBV28; d_call: .; j_call: TRBJ1-1; clone_size: .; cdr3_aa: CASSVAPVQEAFF; cdr3_nt: TGTGCCAGCAGTGTCGCTCCGGTCCAGGAAGCTTTCTTT
v_call: TRBV6-4; d_call: .; j_call: TRBJ1-1; clone_size: .; cdr3_aa: CASSWVVNTEAFF; cdr3_nt: TGTGCCAGCAGTTGGGTCGTCAACACTGAAGCTTTCTTT
v_call: TRBV23-1; d_call: .; j_call: TRBJ1-5; clone_size: .; cdr3_aa: CASSQDREEPQHF; cdr3_nt: TGCGCCAGCAGCCAAGATCGGGAGGAGCCCCAGCATTTT
v_call: TRBV6-8; d_call: TRBD1; j_call: TRBJ1-6; clone_size: .; cdr3_aa: CASSPRDSRYSPLHF; cdr3_nt: TGTGCCAGCAGTCCAAGGGACAGCCGATATTCACCCCTCCACTTT
v_call: TRBV28; d_call: TRBD2; j_call: TRBJ2-7; clone_size: .; cdr3_aa: CASRRGVGSYEQYF; cdr3_nt: TGTGCCAGCCGCCGGGGGGTTGGGTCCTACGAGCAGTACTTC
v_call: TRBV6-8; d_call: .; j_call: TRBJ2-2; clone_size: .; cdr3_aa: CASSALGVPTGELFF; cdr3_nt: TGTGCCAGCAGTGCCTTAGGAGTTCCAACCGGGGAGCTGTTTTTT
v_call: TRBV6-8; d_call: .; j_call: TRBJ1-4; clone_size: .; cdr3_aa: CASSENPGSGEKLFF; cdr3_nt: TGTGCCAGCAGTGAGAATCCAGGGAGTGGAGAAAAACTGTTTTTT
v_call: TRBV19; d_call: TRBD1; j_call: TRBJ1-1; clone_size: .; cdr3_aa: CASSIWDREAFF; cdr3_nt: TGTGCCAGTAGTATTTGGGACAGGGAAGCTTTCTTT
v_call: TRBV11-3; d_call: .; j_call: TRBJ1-5; clone_size: .; cdr3_aa: CASSPTSQMYRDGDQPQHF; cdr3_nt: TGTGCCAGCAGCCCCACCTCTCAGATGTACCGGGACGGGGATCAGCCCCAGCATTTT
v_call: TRBV6-8; d_call: TRBD1; j_call: TRBJ2-5; clone_size: .; cdr3_aa: CAIAGGKETQYF; cdr3_nt: TGTGCCATTGCAGGGGGCAAAGAGACCCAGTACTTC
v_call: TRBV11-3; d_call: .; j_call: TRBJ2-7; clone_size: medium-sized; cdr3_aa: CASSLLGYSYEQYF; cdr3_nt: TGTGCCAGCAGCTTATTGGGCTACTCCTACGAGCAGTACTTC
v_call: TRBV19; d_call: .; j_call: TRBJ2-2; clone_size: .; cdr3_aa: CASSIWNANTGELFF; cdr3_nt: TGTGCCAGTAGTATCTGGAACGCGAACACCGGGGAGCTGTTTTTT
v_call: TRBV28; d_call: TRBD1; j_call: TRBJ2-4; clone_size: .; cdr3_aa: CASRDRLGTGAKNIQYF; cdr3_nt: TGTGCCAGCAGGGACCGATTGGGGACAGGGGCCAAAAACATTCAGTACTTC
v_call: TRBV6-8; d_call: TRBD1; j_call: TRBJ1-2; clone_size: .; cdr3_aa: CASSPYRGGSYTF; cdr3_nt: TGTGCCAGCAGCCCATACAGGGGAGGGAGCTACACCTTC
v_call: TRBV5-1; d_call: .; j_call: TRBJ1-4; clone_size: .; cdr3_aa: CASSMRDSNEKLFF; cdr3_nt: TGCGCCAGCAGCATGAGAGACAGCAATGAAAAACTGTTTTTT
v_call: TRBV7-8; d_call: TRBD1; j_call: TRBJ2-3; clone_size: .; cdr3_aa: CASRTDRVRGADTQYF; cdr3_nt: TGTGCCAGCAGGACCGACAGGGTCAGGGGCGCAGATACGCAGTATTTT
v_call: TRBV6-8; d_call: .; j_call: TRBJ1-2; clone_size: .; cdr3_aa: CASQEGNYGYTF; cdr3_nt: TGTGCCAGCCAAGAGGGAAACTATGGCTACACCTTC
v_call: TRBV5-1; d_call: TRBD1; j_call: TRBJ2-7; clone_size: .; cdr3_aa: CASSLTGQGPSYEQYF; cdr3_nt: TGCGCCAGCAGCTTGACTGGACAGGGCCCCTCCTACGAGCAGTACTTC
v_call: TRBV14; d_call: .; j_call: TRBJ2-7; clone_size: .; cdr3_aa: CASSQEGLLDEQYF; cdr3_nt: TGTGCCAGCAGCCAAGAAGGGCTACTCGACGAGCAGTACTTC
v_call: TRBV5-1; d_call: .; j_call: TRBJ2-3; clone_size: .; cdr3_aa: CASSLGTRTDTQYF; cdr3_nt: TGCGCCAGCAGCTTGGGGACCCGCACAGATACGCAGTATTTT
v_call: TRBV18; d_call: .; j_call: TRBJ1-4; clone_size: .; cdr3_aa: CASSPRPGQATNEKLFF; cdr3_nt: TGTGCCAGCTCACCACGGCCAGGTCAAGCAACTAATGAAAAACTGTTTTTT
v_call: TRBV18; d_call: TRBD1; j_call: TRBJ1-4; clone_size: few; cdr3_aa: CASSPKDRGKEKLFF; cdr3_nt: TGTGCCAGCTCACCGAAGGACAGGGGGAAGGAAAAACTGTTTTTT
v_call: TRBV15; d_call: TRBD2; j_call: TRBJ2-5; clone_size: .; cdr3_aa: CATSRNRAGGAQETQYF; cdr3_nt: TGTGCCACCAGCAGAAACAGAGCGGGGGGGGCGCAAGAGACCCAGTACTTC